This T cell receptor (beta chain) was captured in a study of Ad26.COV2.S vaccination and SARS-CoV-2 variants. Germline assignment: CDR1 LNHNV and CDR2 YYDKDF (reference sequence). The CDR3 runs 16 residues. The V gene end was trimmed by 3 bases and the J gene end by 4 bases; junction bases not matched to a gene: 7. TCRdb keeps only in-frame clones here, not all; method: immunoSEQ multiplex PCR. The sample comprises around 240,000 clones, around 87% of which are singletons, and roughly a tenth rests with the top ten. As to this clone: Its target is unknown.

The treatment here: 15 to 20 received Ad26.COV2.S at low or high dose, single or two shots; roughly five received placebo; per-sample allocation not given. The samples were gathered on day 63 after the first injection of vaccine or placebo. The study's findings and limits: Spike-specific responses of CD8+ and CD4+ T cells were reported to display substantial breadth after vaccination.

This specimen consisted of peripheral blood, obtained in a trial of Ad26.COV2.S vaccine versus placebo. The receptor's source is a person aged 18-60 years who received the Ad26.COV2.S COVID-19 vaccine or a placebo. The V call is TRBV15, the J call TRBJ1-4; 8 nucleotides align to TRBD1. The CDR3 coding sequence is TGTGCCACCAGCAGGGAACGGACAGGGCTTAATGAAAAACTGTTTTTT. Amino acids: CATSRERTGLNEKLFF.